The 23 T cell receptor beta chains listed next were all sequenced from one sample in a study of T cells in Graves' hyperthyroidism and ophthalmopathy. RNA transcripts yielded amplified TCR beta CDR3 regions. HTBI primers were employed in a first-round RT-PCR of the TCR CDR3. TCRdb analysed the multiplex PCR reads with MiXCR anew, one entry per CDR3 protein. Among hundreds of thousands of distinct CDR3 sequences listed, roughly 15% were seen once. Sequenced: blood. The source is a woman aged 25 to 39 with Graves' hyperthyroidism.

This clonotype showed up just a few times. V gene TRBV27 combines with J gene TRBJ1-5, with a possible D match to TRBD1 (6 bases). Trimming removed 5 bases at V and 6 bases at J, with 17 bases between. The CDR3 has 15 residues. CDR1 is MNHEY, CDR2 SMNVEV, per germline (reference sequence). The CDR3 protein is CASSLQGHPSQPQHF. In DNA form, the CDR3 reads TGTGCCAGCAGTCTACAGGGTCACCCCTCTCAGCCCCAGCATTTT.

This clonotype occurred a few times. A much larger clone lies one base from this, so it may be a read error. The chain carries TRBV3-1 and TRBJ2-1; 14 positions agree with TRBD2. The ends lost 8 bases at V and 8 bases at J; junction bases unmatched: 11. This CDR3 is built from 16 residues. Germline V CDR1 and CDR2: LGHDT, YNNKEL (reference sequence). This CDR3 reads CASGPPGLAGEDEQFF. DNA of the CDR3: TGTGCCAGCGGCCCCCCGGGACTAGCGGGAGAGGATGAGCAGTTCTTC.

The chain carries TRBV19 and TRBJ1-1, with 11 positions matching TRBD1. Germline CDR1 and CDR2: LNHDA and SQIVND (reference sequence). The trim removed 6 bases at V and 5 bases at J, leaving 2 bases unmatched. The CDR3 contains 13 residues. The chain's CDR3 is CASRGQGVTEAFF. In DNA, the CDR3 is TGTGCCAGTAGGGGACAGGGGGTGACTGAAGCTTTCTTT.

This clonotype was observed many times. This sequence joins TRBV20-1 and TRBJ2-7; 7 positions match TRBD2. V shed 0 bases and J 6 bases; nucleotides not matched to a gene: 8. The CDR3 loop spans 14 amino acids. Germline values: CDR1 DFQATT, CDR2 SNEGSKA (reference sequence). The CDR3 loop reads CSARDFQRELEQYF. Written as DNA, the CDR3 is TGCAGTGCTAGAGATTTCCAGCGGGAACTCGAGCAGTACTTC.

This sequence joins TRBV12-3 or TRBV12-4 and TRBJ1-5, with TRBD1 matching 7 bases. V shed 6 bases, J shed 0 bases, and the junction held 11 bases outside the gene matches. The CDR3 is made up of 17 amino acids. The CDR3, as DNA: TGTGCCAGCAGCCGCGGCAGGGGGGGATATAGCAATCAGCCCCAGCATTTT. This translates into CASSRGRGGYSNQPQHF.

The chain links TRBV7-2 to TRBJ2-3, with 9 nucleotides matching TRBD2. The J segment lost 0 bases and the V segment lost 5 bases, leaving 6 bases of the junction unmatched. Germline-derived CDR1 and CDR2 are SGHTA and FQGNSA. The length of the CDR3 is 16 residues. Here the CDR3 reads CASSMRLAASTDTQYF. The CDR3 nucleotides are TGTGCCAGCAGCATGAGACTAGCGGCTAGCACAGATACGCAGTATTTT.

The chain has TRBV20-1 and TRBJ1-5, with a possible D match to TRBD1 (5 bases). The CDR3 spans 15 residues. Trimming shortened V by 4 bases and J by 4 bases, and 17 bases separated the two germline ends. The germline CDR1 and CDR2 sequences are DFQATT and SNEGSKA (reference sequence). The CDR3 here is CSATLLIEGNQPQHF. DNA of the CDR3: TGCAGTGCTACTCTATTGATAGAGGGGAATCAGCCCCAGCATTTT.

This clonotype has only a few counts. V is TRBV4-2 and J is TRBJ1-1; possible D gene TRBD1, 6 bases. The CDR3 runs 15 residues. Germline CDR1 reads LGHNA; CDR2 reads YNFKEQ. The V end was cut by 0 bases, the J end by 4 bases, with 12 bases between. CDR3 residues: CASSQEDRILTEAFF. In nucleotides, the CDR3 is TGTGCCAGCAGCCAAGAGGACAGAATACTCACTGAAGCTTTCTTT.

In regard to this clonotype: A read error may explain this, as a much larger clone is one base away. The V call is TRBV12-3 or TRBV12-4, the J call TRBJ1-4, with D maybe TRBD1 (6 bases). The CDR3 length is 14 residues. The CDR3 is CASSHRTENGKLFF. The DNA for the CDR3 is TGTGCCAGCAGCCACCGGACAGAGAATGGAAAACTGTTTTTT.

About this clonotype: A much larger clone differs from this one at a single base, so this may be a read error. This chain connects TRBV28 to TRBJ2-2, with unresolved D. Germline CDR1 reads MDHEN; CDR2 reads SYDVKM. This CDR3 contains 13 residues. Here the CDR3 reads CAGSIRNTGELFF. The CDR3 nucleotides are TGTGCCGGCAGTATTCGGAACACCGGGGAGCTGTTTTTT. Full variable domain (rest looked up from reference TRBV28 and TRBJ2-2): DVKVTQSSRYLVKRTGEKVFLECVQDMDHENMFWYRQDPGLGLRLIYFSYDVKMKEKGDIPEGYSVSREKKERFSLILESASTNQTSMYLCAGSIRNTGELFFGEGSRLTVL.

Comments on this clonotype: With a much larger clone just one base away, this may be a read error. This chain joins TRBV20-1 and TRBJ1-1; D may be TRBD1 (5 bases). The CDR3 runs 12 residues. From germline, CDR1 is DFQATT and CDR2 SNEGSKA (reference sequence). The V gene lost 6 bases and the J gene lost 1 base, with 9 bases spanning the gap. CDR3 protein: CSAGAGNTEAFF. The CDR3 region has the DNA TGCAGTGCCGGGGCAGGGAACACTGAAGCTTTCTTT.

This clonotype came up a few times. The J gene is TRBJ2-2, the V gene TRBV12-5, with TRBD2 matching 10 bases. CDR3 length: 13 amino acids. In germline, CDR1 is LGHNT, CDR2 FRNRAP. With V trimmed by 5 bases and J by 8 bases, 2 bases remained unmatched. CDR3 in amino acids: CASGLAGAGELFF. CDR3 nucleotides: TGTGCTAGTGGTCTAGCGGGAGCGGGGGAGCTGTTTTTT.

This clonotype turned up a few times. The chain links TRBV9 to TRBJ1-5; D remains unclear. The V gene's germline CDR1 is SGDLS and CDR2 YYNGEE. The CDR3 runs 14 residues. The germline V and J ends were trimmed by 4 bases and 5 bases, with 13 bases remaining between them. The DNA of the CDR3 is TGTGCCAGCAGCCCATCCCACGGGGATCAGCCCCAGCATTTT. Its translation: CASSPSHGDQPQHF.

The V gene is TRBV20-1, the J gene TRBJ1-1; D is uncertain. The CDR3 is made up of 11 amino acids. Germline loops: CDR1 DFQATT, CDR2 SNEGSKA (reference sequence). CDR3 amino acids: CSPTRPTEAFF. CDR3 DNA sequence: TGCAGCCCGACAAGGCCCACTGAAGCTTTCTTT.

In this sample, this clonotype turned up many times. The V call is TRBV2, the J call TRBJ1-2; 8 bases align to TRBD1. The CDR3 contains 15 residues. Germline CDR1 SNHLY, CDR2 FYNNEI. Germline trimming cut 5 bases from V and 0 bases from J; bases unmatched to any gene: 5. The CDR3 sequence: CASSPVQGANYGYTF. CDR3 sequence (DNA): TGTGCCAGCAGTCCCGTACAGGGGGCTAACTATGGCTACACCTTC. Supplemented by reference TRBV2 and TRBJ1-2, the full variable domain reads EPEVTQTPSHQVTQMGQEVILRCVPISNHLYFYWYRQILGQKVEFLVSFYNNEISEKSEIFDDQFSVERPDGSNFTLKIRSTKLEDSAMYFCASSPVQGANYGYTFGSGTRLTVV.

This clonotype showed up many times. The chain uses TRBV20-1 and TRBJ2-3, with 8 bases lining up with TRBD2. The CDR3 spans 15 residues. Germline-derived CDR1 and CDR2 are DFQATT and SNEGSKA (reference sequence). V dropped 0 bases and J dropped 2; count of bases not matched to a gene: 4. CDR3 DNA: TGCAGTGCTAGAGATCCGGGAGGGCACACAGATACGCAGTATTTT. Encoded protein: CSARDPGGHTDTQYF.

A few counts support this clonotype. The V call is TRBV24-1, the J call TRBJ2-1; 10 positions match TRBD2. The germline V gene encodes CDR1 KGHDR and CDR2 SFDVKD. This CDR3 region has 14 residues. Trimming removed 9 bases from V and 3 bases from J; junction bases left unmatched: 4. The DNA for the CDR3 is TGTGCCACCGCAAAGCGGGAGGGCTACAATGAGCAGTTCTTC. Its translation is CATAKREGYNEQFF.

Ten or more counts support this clonotype. This sequence joins TRBV6-5 and TRBJ1-2; no definite D call. The CDR3 extends over 14 amino acids. From germline, CDR1 is MNHEY and CDR2 SVGAGI. V was pared by 3 bases and J by 6 bases, with 14 bases between. The CDR3, as DNA: TGTGCCAGCAGTTATCCGGGGTCCCCAGATGGCTACACCTTC. Encoded protein: CASSYPGSPDGYTF.

This clonotype has at least ten counts. The chain recombines TRBV6-1 with TRBJ1-1, with TRBD1 as a possible D gene (6 bases). V was cut by 5 bases and J by 11 bases, with 12 bases left in between. The CDR3 totals 11 residues. Germline-derived CDR1 and CDR2 are MNHNS and SASEGT. As DNA, the CDR3 is TGTGCCAGCAGTCGGGGGGCTAGGGCTTTCTTT. It translates to CASSRGARAFF.

This clonotype was detected many times. J is TRBJ2-3 and V is TRBV12-3 or TRBV12-4, with TRBD2 as a possible D gene (5 bases). CDR3 length: 14 residues. The ends were cut back, 4 bases at V and 6 bases at J, with 14 bases in the middle. The CDR3 here is CASSSFGSGDTQYF. CDR3 coding DNA: TGTGCCAGCAGTTCCTTTGGGTCGGGGGATACGCAGTATTTT.

The chain joins TRBV29-1 to TRBJ2-1; the D gene is possibly TRBD2 (5 bases). V lost 4 bases and J lost 10, with 11 bases in between. Germline V gene data show CDR1 as SQVTM and CDR2 as ANQGSEA. The CDR3 has 11 amino acids. The CDR3 protein is CSVVTPGEQFF. As DNA, the CDR3 is TGCAGCGTTGTTACTCCGGGGGAGCAGTTCTTC.

This clonotype was seen repeatedly, ten times or more. V usage is TRBV10-3 and J usage is TRBJ2-1, with D hard to call. CDR3 length: 13 residues. Trimming pared 7 bases from V and 8 bases from J, leaving 15 bases between. CDR1 is ENHRY and CDR2 is SYGVKD in the germline V gene. In nucleotides, the CDR3 is TGTGCCATCAACAGCCCCCAAACCGATGAGCAGTTCTTC. Residues: CAINSPQTDEQFF.

The chain employs TRBV19 and TRBJ2-5, with D perhaps matching TRBD1 or TRBD2 (5 bases each). Trimming took 1 base from V and 9 from J, leaving 15 bases between them. CDR1 and CDR2 from the germline V gene are LNHDA and SQIVND (reference sequence). There are 14 residues in the CDR3. The CDR3 spells CASSIGGAGKPQYF. The CDR3 coding sequence is TGTGCCAGTAGTATAGGAGGGGCTGGGAAGCCCCAGTACTTC.